This TCR beta chain was identified in a study of T-cell reconstitution after alpha-beta-depleted transplantation in children. Study results and limitations: The study reportedly traced alpha-beta T cells about two months after transplant to several hundred expanded graft clones. Hyperexpanded clones declined; after one year, newly produced T cells mostly supplied diversity.

As to this clonotype: The target antigen is unknown.

Preparing the TCRbeta library involved the use of unique molecular identifiers. TCRdb reanalysed the PCR reads using MiXCR and keeps one entry per CDR3 protein. The sample holds around 490,000 distinct CDR3 sequences; roughly 10% are singletons and the top ten take approximately 14%. The length of the CDR3 is 16 residues. V trimming: 0 bases; J trimming: 10 bases; junction bases outside the gene matches: 13. Germline lookup yields CDR1 LGHNA and CDR2 YSLEER. The source is a female patient aged 2-9 years who had a stem cell transplant for aplastic anemia, so the T cells may come from the graft donor. The chain links TRBV4-3 to TRBJ1-1, with 8 positions matching TRBD1. The sample in question was PBMCs, mostly from graft donor cells, obtained 180 days after TCRalphabeta/CD19-depleted stem cell transplant. Written as DNA, the CDR3 is TGCGCCAGCAGCCAAGATGTCCGGCAGGGGGCCTTTGGAGCTTTCTTT. Its protein is CASSQDVRQGAFGAFF.